This T cell receptor (beta chain) appears in the sequencing data of a study of T-cell memory formation after mild COVID-19. TCRdb processed the 5' RACE reads anew with MiXCR; each CDR3 protein has one entry. The sample includes 170,000 or so distinct CDR3 sequences, over 20% of them seen just once. This CDR3 spans 13 amino acids. Germline-derived CDR1 and CDR2 are SGHNT and YYREEE (reference sequence). V was shortened by 4 bases and J by 6 bases, with 13 bases between the two germline ends. This clonotype has only a few counts. This chain connects TRBV5-4 to TRBJ1-2; no clear D. This clonotype was obtained from an adult woman who had mild COVID-19 (a few samples of this study predate the infection). Cell type and time point are not known. The specimen sequenced was PBMCs or a T cell subset sorted from them (not recorded which). CDR3 in amino acids: CASSANGLDGYTF. The CDR3 DNA sequence: TGTGCCAGCAGCGCCAATGGGCTCGATGGCTACACCTTC.